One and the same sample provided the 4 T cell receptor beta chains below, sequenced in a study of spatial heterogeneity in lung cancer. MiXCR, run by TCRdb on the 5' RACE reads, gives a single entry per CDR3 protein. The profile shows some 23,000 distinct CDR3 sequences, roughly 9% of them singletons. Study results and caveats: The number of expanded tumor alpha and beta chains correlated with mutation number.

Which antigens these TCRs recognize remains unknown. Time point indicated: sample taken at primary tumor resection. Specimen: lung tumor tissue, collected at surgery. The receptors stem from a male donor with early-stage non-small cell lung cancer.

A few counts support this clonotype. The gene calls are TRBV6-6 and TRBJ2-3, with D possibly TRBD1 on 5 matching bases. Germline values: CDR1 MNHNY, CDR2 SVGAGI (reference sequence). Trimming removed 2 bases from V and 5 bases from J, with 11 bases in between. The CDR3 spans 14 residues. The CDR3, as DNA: TGTGCCAGCAGTTACGCTCAGGGTAGAGATACGCAGTATTTT. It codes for CASSYAQGRDTQYF.

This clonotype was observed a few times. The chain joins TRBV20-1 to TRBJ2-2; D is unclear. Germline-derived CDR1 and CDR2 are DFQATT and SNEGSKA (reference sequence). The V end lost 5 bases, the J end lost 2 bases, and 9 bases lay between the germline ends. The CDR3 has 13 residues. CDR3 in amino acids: CSALNLNTGELFF. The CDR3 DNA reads TGCAGTGCTCTCAACCTAAACACCGGGGAGCTGTTTTTT.

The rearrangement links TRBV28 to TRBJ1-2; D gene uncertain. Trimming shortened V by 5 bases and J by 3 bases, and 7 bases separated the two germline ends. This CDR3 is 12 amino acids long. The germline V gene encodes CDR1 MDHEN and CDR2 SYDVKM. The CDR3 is CASSNRDYGYTF. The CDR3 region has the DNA TGTGCCAGCAGTAACCGCGACTATGGCTACACCTTC.

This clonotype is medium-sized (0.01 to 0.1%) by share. CDR3 bases: TGTGCCAGCAGTGGTGTGGACTACTACGAGCAGTACTTC. The encoded protein is CASSGVDYYEQYF. The chain combines TRBV2 with TRBJ2-7; possible D gene TRBD2, 6 bases. Germline V CDR1 and CDR2: SNHLY, FYNNEI. The CDR3 runs to 13 residues. Trimming shortened V by 4 bases and J by 3 bases, and 10 bases separated the two germline ends.